This T cell receptor (beta chain) was captured by sequencing in a study of tumor and adjacent non-tumor tissue in lung cancer. Study in general: Patients comprised roughly 12 adenocarcinoma, a couple of squamous cell carcinoma and 1 small cell lung cancer.

The CDR3 covers 16 residues. V was cut by 5 bases and J by 0 bases, with 14 bases left in between. Study-level findings and limits: Top 100 clones took a larger repertoire share in normal lung.

The template was RNA from unsorted bulk tissue. A modified ARM-PCR protocol with three rounds of nested PCR amplified TCRbeta. TCRdb re-analysed the multiplex PCR reads in MiXCR, keeping a single row per CDR3 protein. There are about 200,000 distinct CDR3 sequences in the sample; roughly 70% occur only once, and under 30% lies in the top ten. Comment on this clonotype: Its antigen is as yet unknown.

The clonotype originates from a man between 60 and 75 years old with non-small cell lung cancer. Sequencing was carried out using lung tumor tissue. V usage is TRBV12-3 or TRBV12-4 and J usage is TRBJ2-4; no clear D gene. CDR3 sequence (DNA): TGTGCCAGCAGTCGAGACATACAACTAGCCAAAAACATTCAGTACTTC. It specifies CASSRDIQLAKNIQYF.